This TCR beta chain appears in the sequencing data of a study of beta chain features in type 1 diabetes. The overall study: Cells sorted and examined across all samples totaled approximately 110 million.

For this clone: What it binds is unknown.

The V and J ends lost 4 bases and 0 bases, in that order; junction bases with no gene match: 6. CDR1 is SGHNT and CDR2 is YYREEE in the germline V gene (reference sequence). There are 15 residues in the CDR3. Isolated RNA was reverse transcribed in full, so expressed TCRB transcripts were sequenced. Sequencing used immunoSEQ multiplex PCR; TCRdb keeps in-frame clones, though not all of them. The table records about 370,000 clones, around 9.6% of them present only once. The study, taken as a whole, reports: In all four CD4+ subsets, TCRB CDR3 length was significantly, moderately reduced in type 1 diabetes. Within the patient group, naive, central memory and Treg TCRB repertoires appeared more similar to each other than within healthy donors.

A sort by CD45RO/CCR7/CD25/CD127/CD95/CD27 yielded CD4+ naive, central memory, regulatory and stem cell-like memory cells. Sequenced material: central memory CD4+ T cells from blood. The TCR was taken from a man under 40 with type 1 diabetes. V is TRBV5-4 and J is TRBJ1-1, with 7 bases lining up with TRBD1. In DNA form, the CDR3 reads TGTGCCAGCAGCGAAAAGACAGGGATGAACACTGAAGCTTTCTTT. Translated, it gives CASSEKTGMNTEAFF. The variable domain in full, with the rest retrieved from reference TRBV5-4 and TRBJ1-1, is ETGVTQSPTHLIKTRGQQVTLRCSSQSGHNTVSWYQQALGQGPQFIFQYYREEENGRGNFPPRFSGLQFPNYSSELNVNALELDDSALYLCASSEKTGMNTEAFFGQGTRLTVV.